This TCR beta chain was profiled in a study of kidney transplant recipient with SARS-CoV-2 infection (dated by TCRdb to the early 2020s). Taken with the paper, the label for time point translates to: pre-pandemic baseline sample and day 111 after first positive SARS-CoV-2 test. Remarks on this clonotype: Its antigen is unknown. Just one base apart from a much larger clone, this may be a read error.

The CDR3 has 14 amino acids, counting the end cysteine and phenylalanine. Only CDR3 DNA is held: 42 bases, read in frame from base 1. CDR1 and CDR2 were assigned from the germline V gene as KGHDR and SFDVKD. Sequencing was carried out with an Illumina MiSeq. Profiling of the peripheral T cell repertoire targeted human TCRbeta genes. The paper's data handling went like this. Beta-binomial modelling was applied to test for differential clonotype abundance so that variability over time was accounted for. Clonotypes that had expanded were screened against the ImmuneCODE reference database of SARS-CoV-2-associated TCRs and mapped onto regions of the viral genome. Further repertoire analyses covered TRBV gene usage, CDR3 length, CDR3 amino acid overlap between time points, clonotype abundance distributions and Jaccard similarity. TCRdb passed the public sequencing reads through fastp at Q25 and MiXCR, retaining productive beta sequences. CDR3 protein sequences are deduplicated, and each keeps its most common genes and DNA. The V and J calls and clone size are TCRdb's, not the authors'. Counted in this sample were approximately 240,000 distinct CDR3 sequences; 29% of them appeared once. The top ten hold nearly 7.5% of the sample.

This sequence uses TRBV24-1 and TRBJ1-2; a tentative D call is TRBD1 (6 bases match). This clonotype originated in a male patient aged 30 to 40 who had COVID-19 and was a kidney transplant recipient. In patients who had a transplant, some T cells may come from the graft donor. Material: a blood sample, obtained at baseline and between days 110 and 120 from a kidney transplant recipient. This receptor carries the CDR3 CATGEAGADYGYTF. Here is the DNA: TGTGCCACCGGTGAGGCAGGGGCTGACTATGGCTACACCTTC.